The present TCR beta chain was sequenced within a study of OX40 agonist ivuxolimab in advanced cancers. Findings of the study overall: CD4+ and CD8+ blood T cells expanded clonally by week 6 at 0.1 to 3.0 mg/kg.

V was clipped by 6 bases and J by 2 bases; unmatched bases: 5. From germline, CDR1 is WNHNN and CDR2 SYGVQD (reference sequence). The CDR3 contains 15 residues. This clone appeared once. Its antigen is still unknown. Data came from immunoSEQ multiplex PCR; TCRdb stores just in-frame clones and leaves some out. The table lists roughly 67,000 clones, 88% of them singletons. Sequencing used CD4+ or CD8+ T cells sorted from blood, obtained in a trial of the OX40 agonist ivuxolimab. This TCR was sampled from an adult with an advanced solid tumor such as melanoma, head and neck, liver or kidney cancer. This chain uses TRBV10-1 with TRBJ2-1, with 9 bases identical to TRBD2. DNA of the CDR3: TGCGCCAGCAGCAGTAGCGGGGGCACCTACAATGAGCAGTTCTTC. It specifies CASSSSGGTYNEQFF.